Sequencing of this TCR beta chain was carried out in a study of control samples from healthy donors and cancer patients. Some clones are missing from TCRdb's copy, which holds only in-frame ones; the method was immunoSEQ multiplex PCR. This sample yields approximately 160,000 clones, of which around 94% are seen a single time; 1.1% to 1.5% belongs to the top ten. CDR1 and CDR2 from the germline V gene are SNHLY and FYNNEI. The CDR3 runs 14 residues. V was pared by 9 bases and J by 0 bases, with 4 bases of the junction left unmatched. The clonotype comes from a young woman in good health. The specimen sequenced was blood. The chain recombines TRBV2 with TRBJ1-5; 8 bases match TRBD1. CDR3: CASETGDSNQPQHF. CDR3 DNA sequence: TGTGCCAGTGAGACAGGGGATAGCAATCAGCCCCAGCATTTT.